Listed here are 27 T cell receptor beta chains from one sample, sequenced in a study of T cell responses to AZD1222 COVID-19 vaccine. Only in-frame clones appear in the TCRdb table, and some are missing; sequencing was by immunoSEQ multiplex PCR. Seen here are about 100,000 clones, approximately 86% observed once, and the top ten hold 1.4%. The sequencing here drew on peripheral blood, taken on day 0 of AZD1222 vaccination. The receptor set was obtained from an adult in good health.

This clone showed up just once. The CDR3 DNA follows: TGTGCCAGCAGCTTAGGACCACCGGACACCGGGGAGCTGTTTTTT. Translating gives CASSLGPPDTGELFF. V gene TRBV7-9 combines with J gene TRBJ2-2; D gene ambiguous. Trimming removed 1 base at V and 3 bases at J, with 9 bases between. The CDR3 extends over 15 amino acids. The V gene's germline CDR1 is SEHNR and CDR2 FQNEAQ (reference sequence).

The V and J genes are TRBV6-6 and TRBJ1-5; D is undetermined. V was clipped by 1 base and J by 0 bases, with 4 bases between them. Germline V gene sequence: CDR1 MNHNY, CDR2 SVGAGI (reference sequence). The CDR3 is made up of 14 amino acids. CDR3 in amino acids: CASSYLDSNQPQHF. The CDR3 DNA reads as TGTGCCAGCAGTTACTTGGATAGCAATCAGCCCCAGCATTTT.

This chain links TRBV28 with TRBJ1-2, with unresolved D. The CDR3 is made up of 13 amino acids. Germline-derived CDR1 and CDR2 are MDHEN and SYDVKM. The ends were cut back, 3 bases at V and 4 bases at J, with 9 bases in the middle. The CDR3 DNA follows: TGTGCCAGCAGTTTTCGAGGTAGCTATGGCTACACCTTC. This codes for CASSFRGSYGYTF.

The rearrangement joins TRBV5-1 to TRBJ1-2, with a possible D match to TRBD1 (6 bases). The V end was cut by 1 base, the J end by 6 bases, with 13 bases between. CDR3 size: 14 residues. CDR1 is SGHRS, CDR2 YFSETQ, per germline. The CDR3 DNA sequence: TGCGCCAGCAGCTTGTCGCGGGACACCGATGGCTACACCTTC. This sequence encodes CASSLSRDTDGYTF.

This clone was recorded a few times. The chain couples TRBV27 to TRBJ1-2, with 7 bases that match TRBD1. Germline CDR1 reads MNHEY; CDR2 reads SMNVEV (reference sequence). J was trimmed by 1 base and V by 0 bases; bases with no gene match: 5. The CDR3 sequence is 16 residues long. The CDR3 reads CASSLSRTGVNYGYTF. CDR3 sequence (DNA): TGTGCCAGCAGTTTATCCCGGACAGGAGTTAACTATGGCTACACCTTC.

The J gene is TRBJ2-7, the V gene TRBV5-1; 9 positions agree with TRBD1. The CDR3 has 16 residues. Per the germline V gene, CDR1 is SGHRS and CDR2 is YFSETQ. The ends lost 2 bases at V and 3 bases at J; junction bases unmatched: 9. The DNA of the CDR3 is TGCGCCAGCAGCTTTACCCCCGGGACAGGGATCTACGAGCAGTACTTC. This sequence encodes CASSFTPGTGIYEQYF.

This clone appeared a few times. The chain uses TRBV7-2 and TRBJ1-1; D might be TRBD1 (5 bases). V was clipped by 0 bases and J by 1 base, with 9 bases between them. Germline CDR1 SGHTA, CDR2 FQGNSA. The CDR3 extends over 15 amino acids. The CDR3 region has the DNA TGTGCCAGCAGCTTAGCTTCTCAGGGGAACACTGAAGCTTTCTTT. It yields the protein CASSLASQGNTEAFF.

This sequence joins TRBV10-3 and TRBJ2-2; D unclear. Germline CDR1 is ENHRY and CDR2 is SYGVKD. The CDR3 extends over 13 amino acids. V was trimmed by 4 bases and J by 10 bases, leaving 13 bases between them. The CDR3 nucleotides are TGTGCCATCAGTGTGGAGACACCGGTGGAGCTGTTTTTT. Its translation is CAISVETPVELFF.

V gene TRBV27 combines with J gene TRBJ2-7, with TRBD1 matching 9 bases. CDR1 and CDR2 from the germline V gene are MNHEY and SMNVEV (reference sequence). V was pared by 7 bases and J by 4 bases, with 5 bases of the junction left unmatched. This CDR3 has 13 residues. The CDR3 protein is CASTGTGPYEQYF. DNA of the CDR3: TGTGCCAGCACCGGGACAGGGCCGTACGAGCAGTACTTC.

This chain uses TRBV28 with TRBJ2-7; TRBD1 is a possible D gene (6 bases). Trimming pared 1 base from V and 5 bases from J, leaving 12 bases between. From germline, CDR1 is MDHEN and CDR2 SYDVKM. There are 14 residues in the CDR3. CDR3 in amino acids: CASSLSQGINEQYF. The CDR3 nucleotides are TGTGCCAGCAGTTTATCCCAGGGGATCAACGAGCAGTACTTC.

This clone was picked up a small number of times. CDR3 coding DNA: TGCGCCAGCAGCCAAGATTGGAGGGATCCCCGCTACACCTTC. The encoded protein is CASSQDWRDPRYTF. The rearrangement uses TRBV4-3 and TRBJ1-2; no reliable D call. Trimming pared 0 bases from V and 9 bases from J, leaving 14 bases between. The germline V gene has CDR1 LGHNA and CDR2 YSLEER. The CDR3 consists of 14 residues.

This chain joins TRBV29-1 and TRBJ1-1; D possibly corresponds to TRBD1 (6 bases). This CDR3 is 14 amino acids long. Germline CDR1 and CDR2: SQVTM and ANQGSEA. CDR3 nucleotide sequence: TGCATGCGGGATTCCAGGGGTAAAGGCACTGAAGCTTTCTTT. Translated: CMRDSRGKGTEAFF.

This sequence joins TRBV27 and TRBJ1-4; D is unclear. Trimming stripped 1 base from V and 5 bases from J, with 8 bases between. In germline, CDR1 is MNHEY, CDR2 SMNVEV (reference sequence). CDR3 size: 14 residues. CDR3 in DNA: TGTGCCAGCAGTTTATTAGGGCTCAATGAAAAACTGTTTTTT. Its translation: CASSLLGLNEKLFF.

V is TRBV10-3 and J is TRBJ1-2; D perhaps matches TRBD1 (5 bases). The CDR3 has 16 residues. Germline values: CDR1 ENHRY, CDR2 SYGVKD. Trimming pared 2 bases from V and 4 bases from J, leaving 17 bases between. CDR3 nucleotides: TGTGCCATCAGTGAGGGAGGGATTGGGGCTTCCTATGGCTACACCTTC. Translating gives CAISEGGIGASYGYTF.

The chain combines TRBV9 with TRBJ2-1; D is unclear. The CDR3 loop spans 12 amino acids. V gave up 1 base and J gave up 5 bases, with 4 bases separating them. Germline CDR1 is SGDLS and CDR2 is YYNGEE. CDR3 amino acids: CASSVLDNEQFF. CDR3 nucleotides: TGTGCCAGCAGCGTACTGGACAATGAGCAGTTCTTC.

The genes are TRBV14 and TRBJ2-1; TRBD2 matches 13 bases. The germline V gene has CDR1 SGHDN and CDR2 FVKESK. CDR3 length equals 14 residues. J lost 10 bases, V lost 3 bases, and 3 bases had no gene match. The CDR3 coding sequence is TGTGCCAGCAGCCAGGGACTAGCGGGAAGCGAGCAGTTCTTC. Translated: CASSQGLAGSEQFF.

This CDR3 is CASSPGLADNEQFF. In DNA form, the CDR3 reads TGTGCCAGCAGCCCGGGACTCGCAGACAATGAGCAGTTCTTC. The chain recombines TRBV28 with TRBJ2-1; tentative D call: TRBD2 (6 bases). Trimming left V 6 bases short and J 5 bases short, with 14 bases between. Germline-derived CDR1 and CDR2 are MDHEN and SYDVKM. The CDR3 spans 14 residues.

V and J are TRBV18 and TRBJ1-3; 7 bases agree with TRBD1. J gave up 2 bases and V 3 bases, and 4 bases lay outside the gene matches. The CDR3 is made up of 15 amino acids. CDR1 KGHSH and CDR2 LQKENI come from the germline V gene. As DNA, the CDR3 is TGTGCCAGCTCACCCGGCAGGGGGACTGGAAACACCATATATTTT. It specifies CASSPGRGTGNTIYF. Combining the CDR3 with reference TRBV18 and TRBJ1-3 gives the whole variable domain NAGVMQNPRHLVRRRGQEARLRCSPMKGHSHVYWYRQLPEEGLKFMVYLQKENIIDESGMPKERFSAEFPKEGPSILRIQQVVRGDSAAYFCASSPGRGTGNTIYFGEGSWLTVV.

This chain links TRBV7-2 with TRBJ2-1, with 8 bases matching TRBD1. Trimming removed 4 bases from V and 4 bases from J; junction bases left unmatched: 6. The germline V gene has CDR1 SGHTA and CDR2 FQGNSA. The CDR3 covers 15 residues. The DNA of the CDR3 is TGTGCCAGCAGCTCATTGGGACAGGAGTACAATGAGCAGTTCTTC. It encodes CASSSLGQEYNEQFF.

In its sample, this clone was seen once. This chain uses TRBV5-6 with TRBJ2-7; 10 bases line up with TRBD1. V lost 2 bases and J lost 2; bases outside the gene matches: 10. Germline V gives CDR1 SGHDT, CDR2 YYEEEE. The CDR3 consists of 17 residues. This chain's CDR3 is CASSFQFRGQGAYEQYF. Written as DNA, the CDR3 is TGTGCCAGCAGCTTCCAATTCAGAGGACAGGGGGCCTACGAGCAGTACTTC.

The chain recombines TRBV19 with TRBJ2-1, with a weak D call TRBD2 (5 bases). Deletions cut 8 bases from V and 6 bases from J, with 17 bases between. Per the germline V gene, CDR1 is LNHDA and CDR2 is SQIVND (reference sequence). CDR3 length: 14 residues. The CDR3 DNA sequence: TGTGCCAGTTCCCGACTCATCGGAGGCAATGAGCAGTTCTTC. Translated, it gives CASSRLIGGNEQFF.

The chain combines TRBV4-1 with TRBJ2-7; D possibly uses TRBD1 or TRBD2 (5 bases each). In germline, CDR1 is MGHRA, CDR2 YSYEKL. Trimming took off 4 bases at V and 1 base at J, with 14 bases between the two ends. CDR3 size: 15 residues. The CDR3 sequence is CASSRDSGGSYEQYF. CDR3 DNA: TGCGCCAGCAGCCGTGACAGCGGCGGGTCCTACGAGCAGTACTTC.

The chain has TRBV6-4 and TRBJ2-1; perhaps TRBD1 as D (5 bases). Germline V gene lookup returns CDR1 MRHNA and CDR2 SNTAGT. V was trimmed by 3 bases and J by 0 bases, leaving 15 bases between them. The CDR3 sequence is 17 residues long. The CDR3 nucleotides are TGTGCCAGCAGTGAGGTGTCAGGGTATACCTCCTACAATGAGCAGTTCTTC. Its translation: CASSEVSGYTSYNEQFF.

The chain couples TRBV12-3 or TRBV12-4 to TRBJ2-1, with a tentative D call TRBD1 (6 bases). CDR3 length: 11 amino acids. The ends were cut back, 6 bases at V and 10 bases at J, with 10 bases in the middle. In nucleotides, the CDR3 is TGTGCCAGCAGCGTGCAGGGGGAGCAGTTCTTC. It yields the protein CASSVQGEQFF.

The chain links TRBV7-6 to TRBJ2-7, with 7 bases lining up with TRBD2. With 3 bases clipped from V and 5 bases from J, the junction kept 10 bases outside the gene matches. The CDR3 runs to 15 residues. Germline V gives CDR1 SGHVS, CDR2 FNYEAQ. This CDR3 is CASSFSGGTIHEQYF. CDR3 DNA: TGTGCCAGCAGCTTTTCGGGGGGAACAATCCACGAGCAGTACTTC.

The genes are TRBV29-1 and TRBJ2-1; tentative D call: TRBD2 (5 bases). The germline V gene has CDR1 SQVTM and CDR2 ANQGSEA. This CDR3 has 13 residues. The V end was cut by 5 bases, the J end by 8 bases, with 16 bases between. The CDR3 DNA is TGCAGCGTTCGAAGGACTGCAAGGGATGAGCAGTTCTTC. Amino acid sequence: CSVRRTARDEQFF.

The chain uses TRBV6-5 and TRBJ2-7; 9 bases map to TRBD1. CDR1 and CDR2 (germline): MNHEY, SVGAGI. This CDR3 spans 14 amino acids. V shed 6 bases, J shed 4 bases, and the junction held 7 bases outside the gene matches. The CDR3 nucleotides are TGTGCCAGCAGGATCGGACAGGGGTCGTACGAGCAGTACTTC. This gives the protein CASRIGQGSYEQYF.